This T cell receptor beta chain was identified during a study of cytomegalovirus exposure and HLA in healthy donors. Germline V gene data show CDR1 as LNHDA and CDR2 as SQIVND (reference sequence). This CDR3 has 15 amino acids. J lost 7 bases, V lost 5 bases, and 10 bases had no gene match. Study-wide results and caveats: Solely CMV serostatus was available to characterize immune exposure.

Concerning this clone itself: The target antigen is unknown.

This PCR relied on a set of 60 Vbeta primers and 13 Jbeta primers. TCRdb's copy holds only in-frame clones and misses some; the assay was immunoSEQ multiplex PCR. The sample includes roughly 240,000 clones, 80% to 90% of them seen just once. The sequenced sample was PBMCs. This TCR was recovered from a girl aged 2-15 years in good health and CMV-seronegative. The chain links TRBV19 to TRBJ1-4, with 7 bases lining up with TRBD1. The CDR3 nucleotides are TGTGCCAGTAGTGCCTATTATGACAGGGCTGAAAAACTGTTTTTT. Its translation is CASSAYYDRAEKLFF. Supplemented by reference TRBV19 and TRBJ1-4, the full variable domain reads DGGITQSPKYLFRKEGQNVTLSCEQNLNHDAMYWYRQDPGQGLRLIYYSQIVNDFQKGDIAEGYSVSREKKESFPLTVTSAQKNPTAFYLCASSAYYDRAEKLFFGSGTQLSVL.